This TCR beta chain originates from a study of cytomegalovirus exposure and HLA in healthy donors (TCRdb year 2017). For the wider study: An earlier analysis of roughly 630 of the donors reported 250 to 300 Gb of sequence data and around 120 million unique TCR beta sequences from roughly 200 million T cells. An early release that covered about 600 HLA-typed donors contained 300 to 350 gigabases of sequencing data and around 85 million unique TCR sequences. Of the approximately 400 genotyped donors, about 84% fell in the genetic ancestry cluster associated with self-reported Caucasian donors. The study was designed to test whether signatures of past pathogen exposure could be identified by cataloging public T cell receptors. The study used immunosequencing to profile the T cell repertoires of under 700 subjects and linked those repertoires to cytomegalovirus serostatus. Besides the first cohort of 500 to 700 subjects, a separate validation cohort made up of over 95 different subjects was used. To predict cytomegalovirus infection status, the study combined high-throughput TCR immunosequencing, statistical association of individual TCRs with disease status, and machine learning. A later analysis re-examined previously published TCR beta repertoires from just over 650 donors and added high-resolution HLA genotyping to investigate patterns of TCR occurrence. The later analysis used no new phenotypic data to find candidate immune exposures, relying instead on TCR beta sequences and their occurrence across donors. In an earlier analysis of several hundred of the donors, high-throughput TCR beta sequencing was used to judge whether each TCR beta V gene segment behaved as functional or pseudogenic. Donor age, sex, ethnicity and CMV serostatus were compiled together with the repertoire data. A later genetic analysis took genome-wide SNP genotypes for 398 of the 666 donors and used that subset as a discovery cohort. Every discovery cohort repertoire had been produced on one sequencing platform. Class I and class II HLA loci were covered by the typing at four-digit resolution. The number of typed donors differed by locus: about 620-630 for A, B, C, DRB1 and DQB1; 500 to 550 for DQA1; around 610 for DPA1; and 400 to 480 for DPB1. Several DR-DQ haplotypes were treated as single units for association and clustering because of strong linkage in the cohort. Among some 400 genotyped donors of the cohort, an average of approximately 240,000 unique TCR beta nucleotide sequences was sequenced per donor, of which roughly 18% were non-productive.

For this clone: No cognate antigen has been identified for it. The sample holds no much larger clone one base away, and base qualities are not on file.

Trimming takes 6 bases from V and 1 base from J, and the germline ends sit 7 bases apart. The CDR3 starts with the cysteine, ends with the phenylalanine, and has 13 residues. Only the CDR3 portion is preserved as DNA: 39 bases, with reading frame beginning at the first base. Taken from the germline V gene, the CDR1 and CDR2 loops are KGHSH and LQKENI. Receptor libraries were prepared by the immunoSEQ multiplex PCR assay. For the multiplex PCR, a mixture combining 60 forward primers for TCR Vbeta segments and 13 reverse primers for TCR Jbeta segments was used. A multiplex PCR assay on genomic DNA amplified the CDR3 region of rearranged TCR beta genes. The amplified TCR beta libraries were sequenced on the Illumina HiSeq System as 87-base-pair reads. Per the authors' processing: Across the roughly 640 repertoires, a later analysis counted 78 million or so unique TCR beta chains, around 10 million of which were shared by at least two donors. Raw reads were error-corrected and collapsed into unique sequences with a nearest-neighbor algorithm that merged closely related sequences to remove PCR and sequencing errors. CDR3 sequences were aligned to IMGT reference sequences to assign V, D and J gene segments. For a sequence to be retained, at least a six-nucleotide match to both a V gene segment and a J gene segment was required. A rearrangement was called productive if the CDR3 had no stop codons and remained in frame with V and J, and every other rearrangement was called non-productive. CDR3 was defined by IMGT convention, running from the second conserved V-encoded cysteine to the conserved J-encoded phenylalanine. The earlier analysis of about 610 of the donors excluded any sequence lacking an unambiguous match to a single V gene segment. In an earlier analysis of around 600 of the donors, V segments were called functional above 56.7% productive rearrangements and were called segregating when the between-donor standard deviation exceeded 5%. A statistical classification framework was developed to diagnose cytomegalovirus status using the catalog of TCR beta chain sequences. In a later analysis, TCR nucleotide sequences were compared against IMGT/GENE-DB human TR gene sequences so that V and J genes could be assigned. The TCRdist pipeline was used in a later analysis to assign CDR3 sequences and most-parsimonious VDJ recombination scenarios. In a later analysis, each TCR beta chain was defined by its CDR3 amino acid sequence together with its V-gene family, and reads without a unique V-gene family were excluded. In a later analysis, some 600 highly shared, low-generation-probability nucleotide sequences were removed to address suspected cross-contamination and a sequencing artifact. For each public chain, a later analysis derived a clonal expansion index from normalized ranks of inferred template counts within each repertoire. Generation probabilities in a later analysis came from a VDJ recombination model fitted to out-of-frame rearrangements, and those results were checked against IGoR. In a later analysis, TCR-TCR, TCR-HLA and TCR-CMV co-occurrence was scored with hypergeometric tests, and a repertoire-size bias correction was applied to TCR pairs. To estimate false discovery rates, a later analysis permuted the HLA or CMV assignments 20 times. A later analysis grouped co-occurring TCRs with DBSCAN, adding TCRdist sequence similarity when clustering within HLA-allele-positive subsets. Repertoires with fewer than 30,000 or more than 120,000 public chains, plus five repertoires with anomalous nucleotide sharing, were excluded from co-occurrence clustering. Drawn from immuneACCESS, this table holds only the in-frame rearrangements with V and J called that TCRdb kept. Clones are partly lost; checked studies trace under half to an unresolved V gene and leave the rest unexplained. The V and J calls and clone size are taken from that table; D and trimming were inferred from the DNA. The sample table records 90,000 to 120,000 clones; more than 75% of these occur just once. Jointly, the top ten make up 2% to 3% of the sample.

Summary of the overall study and its limitations: Compared with equally common non-associated chains, HLA-associated TCR beta chains in a later analysis were more clonally expanded and had lower generation probabilities. In both the original and validation cohorts, the classifier was reported to diagnose cytomegalovirus status with high specificity and sensitivity. According to the authors, the approach could potentially be generalized to other disease states and immunological phenotypes. Most TCR sequences were observed very rarely across donors, whereas some public TCRs were present in many individuals. In the study, 164 TCR beta chains were listed as associated with cytomegalovirus. According to a later analysis, TCR association rates differed among HLA loci, with DRB1 alleles showing the most associated TCRs and HLA-C alleles showing the fewest. Because HLA typing was unavailable for some donors at each locus, only the typed subset was used in association tests. Because counts were too low, seventeen rarely observed V segments, including chromosome 9 orphons, were left out of the earlier analysis of some 600 of the donors. Several of the top co-occurrence clusters appeared to be linked to parvovirus B19, influenza, CMV and Epstein-Barr virus, according to a later analysis. In vitro tests confirmed that a few of the cytomegalovirus-associated TCR beta chains recognize cytomegalovirus antigens. A later analysis associated 16,951 TCR beta sequences with specific HLA alleles at a false discovery rate of 0.05. CMV serostatus was the only immune exposure information available for the cohort. Correlated functional status among segregating V segments might reflect linkage disequilibrium, but an unknown experimental factor could not be ruled out. A later genetic analysis associated a missense DCLRE1C variant with V-gene and J-gene trimming of TCR beta chains, and an independent cohort replicated the association. Most CMV-associated TCR beta chains appeared to be HLA-restricted in a later analysis, and the HLA associations seemed to be driven largely by CMV exposure. Some IMGT-functional V segments, including TRBV6-2 and TRBV6-3, could not be distinguished by the 87-base-pair reads and were therefore excluded. A cluster of highly shared sequence variants was judged likely to represent a technical artifact of the sequencing pipeline. Sequencing depth was assumed to be roughly uniform across donors in the presence/absence analyses, though that assumption may not hold. Broadly in line with IMGT annotations, most TCR beta V segments showed up in productive rearrangements about 87% or about 30% of the time in an earlier analysis of under 700 of the donors. Strong co-occurrence of HLA alleles, especially DR and DQ, made assigning TCR associations to individual alleles difficult. A further reported finding was that TCR beta sequences accurately predicted the HLA-A and HLA-B alleles for most subjects in the first cohort. In this cohort, only TCR beta chains were sequenced, and detectable features were limited by the absence of alpha or paired-chain data. A later genetic analysis reported fewer N-insertions in productive TCRs among donors in an Asian-associated ancestry cluster than the approximately 700-donor mean.

The cohort comprised 670 or so healthy bone marrow donors. Cohort members were all nominally healthy when sampled, although unrecorded immune exposures were likely present. The donor was CMV seropositive and was included in the group of 250 to 300 seropositive cohort members. A peripheral blood sample was provided by each donor, and peripheral blood mononuclear cells were used for TCR beta sequencing. Genomic DNA was extracted from the blood cell samples with the Qiagen DNeasy Blood Extraction Kit. Sequencing used PBMCs. This receptor was identified in a young man in good health and CMV-seropositive. The V and J segments used are TRBV18 and TRBJ2-1, with the D gene not confidently named. The DNA sequence is TGTGCCAGCTCTCCCAATTCCTACAATGAGCAGTTCTTC. The encoded protein is CASSPNSYNEQFF.